This entry features one T cell receptor beta chain sequence. No antigen is known for it. Base quality data are lacking; no much larger clone is found one base away. This sample stems from a study of T cell responses to AZD1222 COVID-19 vaccine listed by TCRdb under 2021. For the wider study: A total of roughly 240 trial participants underwent TCR sequencing, of whom 200 to 220 received two doses of AZD1222 and around 25 received two doses of the MenACWY control vaccine. Trial participants were enrolled by age into 18-55, 56-69 and 70-plus year subgroups, with roughly 160, 29 and 62 TCR-sequenced participants respectively.

Study-wide conclusions, independent of this receptor: The whole spike protein was spanned by vaccine-associated CD4 TCRs, and dominant responses were seen in regions 160-218 and 743-854. Reportedly, almost half of the unique spike-specific TCRs recognized epitopes lying outside the regions that are mutated in the B.1.351 and B.1.1.7 variants. Participants were mostly white British, with more females than males. The authors suggested clonal diversity may have been underestimated. No day 14 peak-response samples were available, so repertoires were characterized only after the peak T cell response. The 56-69-year group was small, and its depth increase did not reach significance, likely because of low power. After two AZD1222 doses, spike-specific TCR breadth and depth were significantly higher than at day 0 and than in MenACWY recipients. Only a handful of AZD1222 recipients were SARS-CoV-2 seropositive at baseline, limiting conclusions about previously exposed vaccinees.

The CDR3 regions of human TCRbeta chains were analyzed by immunosequencing. The paper's data handling went like this. TCRs in the repertoires were compared against a reference library of SARS-CoV-2-specific TCRs that had been generated with the MIRA antigen-specificity platform. Breadth was defined as the fraction of unique TCRs that were SARS-CoV-2-associated, and depth was defined as the fraction of total T cells that were SARS-CoV-2-associated. Each spike-specific TCR was assigned to its reactive spike region and to a CD4 or CD8 class using the MIRA data. Log10-transformed breadth and depth values were compared by one-way ANOVA with Sidak's multiple comparisons tests. TCRdb re-hosts the immuneACCESS table, in-frame sequences only. Its copies lack some clones; in the studies checked, an unresolved V gene accounts for under half of them, and the cause for the rest is not known. V and J calls and clone size are copied from that table; D and trimming were computed from the DNA. The sample table holds 150,000 to 200,000 clones, of which about 90% were seen once. Roughly 0.98% of the sample lies in the top ten.

The time point label of this sample denotes: about 28 days (+/-7) after the second vaccine dose. AZD1222 recipients with second doses at about 4 weeks or about 12 weeks were pooled, because spike-specific TCR depth and breadth did not differ between schedules. Vaccinee samples came from UK trials COV001 and COV002, including a single-blind randomized controlled phase 2/3 trial of AZD1222 (ChAdOx1 nCoV-19) in healthy adults. Trial participant PBMC samples were collected at day 0 and day 28 after the second dose for TCRbeta chain sequencing. Source: peripheral blood, taken 28 days after the second AZD1222 dose. The clonotype originates from an adult who received the AZD1222 COVID-19 vaccine.

The bases read TGCGCCAGCAGCCAAGACCGTACTAGATACTACAATGAGCAGTTCTTC. Its translation reads: CASSQDRTRYYNEQFF. The V gene is TRBV4-1 and the J gene is TRBJ2-1; the D gene is perhaps TRBD2, on 5 matching bases. The CDR3, from cysteine to phenylalanine, totals 16 residues. Of the read, only the CDR3 DNA is kept; its 48 bases are in frame from base 1. V is pared back by 0 bases and J by 3 bases, with 12 bases lying between the germline termini. Sequences MGHRA (CDR1) and YSYEKL (CDR2) are obtained from the germline V gene.